This entry is about one TCR beta chain. The entry originates in a study of blood T cell repertoires in COVID-19. At the level of the study: Samples of COVID-19 (acute and convalescent) were obtained from the United States, Italy and Spain. PBMCs, B-cell-depleted T cells, or T cells were the source of the cDNA or gDNA that made up the material.

The CDR3 sequence is 14 residues long. V was pared by 5 bases and J by 4 bases, with 12 bases between. Germline V lookup: CDR1 MDHEN, CDR2 SYDVKM. In the authors' methods: Using reference gene primer amplification, nucleated cell counts were estimated. Only in-frame clones appear in the TCRdb table, and some are missing; sequencing was by immunoSEQ multiplex PCR. The DNA was the basis for D and trimming; V, J and clone size are from that table. In the table there are 110,000 to 150,000 clones, 80% to 90% of which are singletons. Sample: peripheral blood. The chain couples TRBV28 to TRBJ2-1; TRBD2 is a possible D gene (6 bases). This clonotype was obtained from a woman in her sixties or seventies with active COVID-19. CDR3 sequence reads: CASSPPGLYNEQFF. CDR3 bases: TGTGCCAGCAGTCCCCCGGGACTTTACAATGAGCAGTTCTTC.